This T cell receptor (beta chain) was recovered during a study of metastatic and nonmetastatic thyroid tumors. At the level of the study: It was across blood and tumor or nodule tissue from malignant and benign thyroid patients that repertoires were compared. General study findings and limits: Relative to benign nodules, malignant thyroid tumors were reportedly characterized by significantly elevated TCR beta diversity in blood and tumor.

Per the study methods: The distant-metastasis classifier for papillary thyroid cancer was built from CDR3 differences across clinicopathological groups. MiXCR reprocessed the PCR reads for TCRdb. In this record, the V and J calls reflect TCRdb's handling and not the investigators' own analysis. The table lists roughly 35,000 clones, 16% of them singletons, with 3.4% in the top ten. All patients reached thyroid surgery having received no treatment beforehand. This clone was counted only a few times. The antigen is unknown. Germline lookup yields CDR1 LNHDA and CDR2 SQIVND (reference sequence). CDR3 length: 14 amino acids. V shed 9 bases and J shed 0 bases, with 12 bases lying between them.

Sequencing used blood. The rearrangement joins TRBV19 to TRBJ1-3; maybe TRBD1 (5 bases). This sequence originates from a female donor with papillary thyroid cancer or a benign thyroid nodule (not recorded which). Some clones in this sample may be carry-over from other donors' samples. CDR3: CARSRGSSGNTIYF. In DNA form, the CDR3 reads TGTGCCAGGAGCCGGGGGAGCTCTGGAAACACCATATATTTT.